These 30 T cell receptor beta chains were sequenced from one sample in a study of blood T cell repertoires in COVID-19. Assay: immunoSEQ multiplex PCR; the TCRdb copy retains only in-frame clones and omits some. The sample lists 250,000 to 350,000 clones, 86% occurring once. Sequencing was carried out using peripheral blood. All receptors derive from a woman aged 50 to 60 with acute or convalescent COVID-19.

V usage is TRBV29-1 and J usage is TRBJ1-1; D is unclear. The germline gives CDR1 SQVTM, CDR2 ANQGSEA. The V end lost 3 bases, the J end lost 0 bases, and 11 bases lay between the germline ends. This CDR3 region has 14 residues. Written as DNA, the CDR3 is TGCAGCGTTGAGAGGTTCATAGTGAACACTGAAGCTTTCTTT. Its translation: CSVERFIVNTEAFF.

The CDR3 nucleotides are TGTGCCAGCAGCCCTCGGGGAAGTTATAATTCACCCCTCCACTTT. Its protein is CASSPRGSYNSPLHF. The V gene is TRBV9, the J gene TRBJ1-6; D is unclear. Germline V gene data show CDR1 as SGDLS and CDR2 as YYNGEE. The CDR3 is made up of 15 amino acids. Trimming shortened V by 4 bases and J by 4 bases, and 12 bases separated the two germline ends.

In its sample, this clone was seen once. The rearrangement joins TRBV27 to TRBJ2-5; TRBD1 might be the D (5 bases). This CDR3 is 13 amino acids long. Per the germline V gene, CDR1 is MNHEY and CDR2 is SMNVEV (reference sequence). V lost 2 bases, J lost 5 bases, and 9 bases lay in between. The CDR3, as DNA: TGTGCCAGCAGTTTAAGGGGCGAGGAGACCCAGTACTTC. Protein product: CASSLRGEETQYF.

The count of this clone is one. The chain joins TRBV6-5 to TRBJ2-1; TRBD2 matches 11 bases. The germline CDR1 and CDR2 sequences are MNHEY and SVGAGI. With 0 bases clipped from V and 8 bases from J, the junction kept 3 bases outside the gene matches. This CDR3 is built from 15 residues. Here the CDR3 reads CASSYSLAGDHEQFF. The CDR3 DNA is TGTGCCAGCAGTTACTCACTAGCGGGAGATCATGAGCAGTTCTTC.

V gene TRBV28 combines with J gene TRBJ2-7; possible D gene TRBD1, 5 bases. The germline CDR1 and CDR2 sequences are MDHEN and SYDVKM. The CDR3 is 13 residues long. V lost 4 bases and J lost 4, with 11 bases in between. CDR3 sequence reads: CASSSSGRYEQYF. The CDR3 coding sequence is TGTGCCAGCAGTTCATCAGGGCGTTACGAGCAGTACTTC.

The J gene is TRBJ2-7, the V gene TRBV18; 10 bases agree with TRBD2. This CDR3 spans 16 amino acids. Germline trimming cut 2 bases from V and 3 bases from J; bases unmatched to any gene: 7. Per the germline V gene, CDR1 is KGHSH and CDR2 is LQKENI. The CDR3 protein is CASSPGRASGSYEQYF. CDR3 bases: TGTGCCAGCTCACCAGGGAGGGCTAGCGGGAGCTACGAGCAGTACTTC.

J is TRBJ2-7 and V is TRBV9; D is perhaps TRBD2 (5 bases). V was clipped by 0 bases and J by 5 bases, with 9 bases between them. CDR3 length: 13 amino acids. Per germline, CDR1 SGDLS and CDR2 YYNGEE. The CDR3 DNA reads TGTGCCAGCAGCGTAGGGCTAGCAAACGAGCAGTACTTC. Translation gives CASSVGLANEQYF.

This clone was detected a few times. The chain employs TRBV30 and TRBJ1-5, with D perhaps matching TRBD1 (6 bases). Germline CDR1 and CDR2: GTSNPN and SVGIG (reference sequence). V was pared by 0 bases and J by 7 bases, with 13 bases between. The CDR3 runs 14 residues. The CDR3, as DNA: TGTGCCTGGAGTGTAGCGGGGGGCGGGCAGCCCCAGCATTTT. This translates into CAWSVAGGGQPQHF. Supplemented by reference TRBV30 and TRBJ1-5, the full variable domain reads SQTIHQWPATLVQPVGSPLSLECTVEGTSNPNLYWYRQAAGRGLQLLFYSVGIGQISSEVPQNLSASRPQDRQFILSSKKLLLSDSGFYLCAWSVAGGGQPQHFGDGTRLSIL.

This clone occurred a few times. The chain uses TRBV18 and TRBJ2-3; weak D call: TRBD2 (6 bases). The CDR3 runs 16 residues. V lost 3 bases and J lost 2, with 15 bases in between. CDR1 KGHSH and CDR2 LQKENI come from the germline V gene. CDR3 nucleotide sequence: TGTGCCAGCTCACCGCAACGGGAGCCACTCACAGATACGCAGTATTTT. The encoded protein is CASSPQREPLTDTQYF.

The rearrangement links TRBV5-1 to TRBJ1-1; no clear D gene. CDR1 is SGHRS and CDR2 is YFSETQ in the germline V gene. V lost 3 bases and J lost 1, with 10 bases in between. The CDR3 totals 14 residues. For the CDR3, the DNA is TGCGCCAGCAGCTCGTCACAGACGAACACTGAAGCTTTCTTT. Amino acids: CASSSSQTNTEAFF.

The chain couples TRBV7-3 to TRBJ2-7, with unresolved D. There are 13 residues in the CDR3. The V end lost 1 base, the J end lost 1 base, and 5 bases lay between the germline ends. Germline CDR1 is SGHTA and CDR2 is FQGTGA. The CDR3 protein is CASSLSRSYEQYF. The CDR3 DNA is TGTGCCAGCAGCTTAAGCCGGTCCTACGAGCAGTACTTC.

This clone was detected only once. The rearrangement links TRBV28 to TRBJ2-1, with 8 bases matching TRBD2. This CDR3 spans 16 amino acids. Germline lookup yields CDR1 MDHEN and CDR2 SYDVKM. Trimming took 5 bases from V and 5 from J; bases not matched to a gene: 11. CDR3 in DNA: TGTGCCAGCAGTGTCACTAGCGGCCAAACTCACAATGAGCAGTTCTTC. This codes for CASSVTSGQTHNEQFF.

This clone came up once. V and J are TRBV24-1 and TRBJ2-4; weak D call: TRBD2 (6 bases). V gave up 2 bases and J gave up 8 bases, with 15 bases separating them. The CDR3 has 15 amino acids. Germline CDR1 is KGHDR and CDR2 is SFDVKD. The CDR3 loop reads CATSDSTKTGDIQYF. In DNA form, the CDR3 reads TGTGCCACCAGTGATTCAACCAAAACGGGGGACATTCAGTACTTC.

There are a few counts of this clone. The CDR3 loop is CASREQLTSTDTQYF. The CDR3 DNA is TGTGCCAGTAGAGAGCAACTGACTAGCACAGATACGCAGTATTTT. This rearrangement joins TRBV19 to TRBJ2-3; D not certain. The CDR3 is 15 residues long. Germline assignment: CDR1 LNHDA and CDR2 SQIVND (reference sequence). V lost 6 bases, J lost 0 bases, and 13 bases lay in between.

V is TRBV18 and J is TRBJ2-2; tentative D call: TRBD2 (6 bases). Germline V gene sequence: CDR1 KGHSH, CDR2 LQKENI. This CDR3 comprises 13 residues. The V end was cut by 7 bases, the J end by 5 bases, with 11 bases between. CDR3 nucleotide sequence: TGTGCCAGCTTGTATAGCGGAACCGGGGAGCTGTTTTTT. It codes for CASLYSGTGELFF.

V is TRBV28 and J is TRBJ1-2; 8 nucleotides align to TRBD1. V shed 4 bases, J shed 5 bases, and the junction held 9 bases outside the gene matches. The CDR3 extends over 15 amino acids. Germline-derived CDR1 and CDR2 are MDHEN and SYDVKM. The CDR3 DNA is TGTGCCAGCAGTTCCCCAGGGGGCTCTAGGTATGGCTACACCTTC. Its translation: CASSSPGGSRYGYTF.

The chain carries TRBV7-9 and TRBJ1-2; no definite D call. The CDR3 sequence is 13 residues long. V lost 3 bases, J lost 7 bases, and 12 bases lay in between. In germline, CDR1 is SEHNR, CDR2 FQNEAQ (reference sequence). CDR3 nucleotides: TGTGCCAGCAGCTTTGCAGTTGTGGTTGGCTACACCTTC. It is translated as CASSFAVVVGYTF.

V gene TRBV28 combines with J gene TRBJ1-4; 8 bases are shared with TRBD1. The CDR3 is 17 amino acids. V lost 6 bases to trimming and J lost 5 bases; unmatched junction nucleotides: 14. Per the germline V gene, CDR1 is MDHEN and CDR2 is SYDVKM. CDR3 loop: CASSLLGVGQGNEKLFF. The CDR3 bases are TGTGCCAGCAGCTTGTTAGGGGTTGGACAGGGCAATGAAAAACTGTTTTTT. Full variable domain (remainder filled in from reference TRBV28 and TRBJ1-4): DVKVTQSSRYLVKRTGEKVFLECVQDMDHENMFWYRQDPGLGLRLIYFSYDVKMKEKGDIPEGYSVSREKKERFSLILESASTNQTSMYLCASSLLGVGQGNEKLFFGSGTQLSVL.

The gene calls are TRBV24-1 and TRBJ2-5; TRBD1 matches 8 bases. Looked up from germline, CDR1 is KGHDR and CDR2 is SFDVKD. The CDR3 sequence is 16 residues long. V gave up 0 bases and J gave up 3 bases; unmatched junction bases: 5. Here the CDR3 reads CATSDLGQGSEETQYF. The CDR3 DNA is TGTGCCACCAGTGATTTGGGACAGGGATCGGAAGAGACCCAGTACTTC.

The V call is TRBV27, the J call TRBJ2-2; TRBD1 is a possible D gene (6 bases). Trimming took 6 bases from V and 7 from J, leaving 15 bases between them. Germline V gene lookup returns CDR1 MNHEY and CDR2 SMNVEV (reference sequence). This CDR3 is 14 amino acids long. The CDR3 region is CASSLTRGNGELFF. CDR3 nucleotides: TGTGCCAGCAGCCTTACAAGGGGGAACGGGGAGCTGTTTTTT.

Regarding this clone: This same CDR3 is encoded by further DNA sequences in the sample. The V and J genes are TRBV15 and TRBJ2-5, with 9 bases identical to TRBD1. The germline V gene encodes CDR1 LNHNV and CDR2 YYDKDF (reference sequence). The CDR3 has 14 amino acids. After removal of 5 bases from V and 2 bases from J, the junction contained 3 bases not matched to a gene. The CDR3 DNA reads TGTGCCACCAGCCAAGACAGGGGGCAAGAGACCCAGTACTTC. This translates into CATSQDRGQETQYF.

This clone was detected a few times. The chain employs TRBV29-1 and TRBJ1-1; weak D call: TRBD1 (6 bases). The V gene's germline CDR1 is SQVTM and CDR2 ANQGSEA. The CDR3 is 15 residues long. V was trimmed by 7 bases and J by 4 bases, leaving 22 bases between them. CDR3 DNA sequence: TGCAGCGCTCGAAAGGAACAGGGTTTGGGCACTGAAGCTTTCTTT. It codes for CSARKEQGLGTEAFF.

This chain uses TRBV14 with TRBJ1-1; D gene ambiguous. The ends were cut back, 5 bases at V and 0 bases at J, with 7 bases in the middle. Germline V gene lookup returns CDR1 SGHDN and CDR2 FVKESK. CDR3 length: 13 amino acids. The CDR3 DNA reads as TGTGCCAGCAGCAACAGCCTGAACACTGAAGCTTTCTTT. This gives the protein CASSNSLNTEAFF.

The chain recombines TRBV6-5 with TRBJ1-2, with TRBD1 matching 7 bases. This CDR3 region has 14 residues. V shed 5 bases, J shed 8 bases, and the junction held 11 bases outside the gene matches. Germline-derived CDR1 and CDR2 are MNHEY and SVGAGI. The chain's CDR3 is CASSPSGTDLGYTF. The CDR3, as DNA: TGTGCCAGCAGTCCTTCCGGGACAGACTTAGGCTACACCTTC.

The chain couples TRBV12-5 to TRBJ2-3, with D perhaps matching TRBD2 (6 bases). The CDR3 is 15 amino acids. V was pared by 5 bases and J by 6 bases, with 18 bases between. Per the germline V gene, CDR1 is LGHNT and CDR2 is FRNRAP. DNA of the CDR3: TGTGCTAGTGGTGCCCGGGGGACTCCCCCCGATACGCAGTATTTT. Translating it yields CASGARGTPPDTQYF.

This clone was seen a handful of times. The J gene is TRBJ1-1, the V gene TRBV5-3; D possibly corresponds to TRBD1 (6 bases). TRBV5-3 is classed as an ORF, of uncertain function. There are 13 residues in the CDR3. Between the trimmed V and J ends, which lost 3 bases and 1 base, there was a span of 7 bases. The CDR3 loop reads CARSSTGNTEAFF. The CDR3 DNA reads as TGTGCCAGAAGCTCGACAGGGAACACTGAAGCTTTCTTT.

The J gene is TRBJ2-7, the V gene TRBV15, with TRBD1 identical over 8 bases. Trimming removed 5 bases from V and 5 bases from J; junction bases left unmatched: 14. Germline V gene lookup returns CDR1 LNHNV and CDR2 YYDKDF (reference sequence). This CDR3 is 16 amino acids long. Written as DNA, the CDR3 is TGTGCCACCAGCCGAATCTCAGGGGGCGCAGGCGACGAGCAGTACTTC. Translating it yields CATSRISGGAGDEQYF.

The chain is built from TRBV6-5 and TRBJ2-1, with 7 positions matching TRBD2. This CDR3 spans 13 amino acids. From germline, CDR1 is MNHEY and CDR2 SVGAGI. J lost 8 bases, V lost 3 bases, and 4 bases had no gene match. The CDR3 DNA follows: TGTGCCAGCAGTTATCTGGGGAGGGATGAGCAGTTCTTC. Translation gives CASSYLGRDEQFF.

This chain links TRBV7-9 with TRBJ1-3; TRBD1 agrees at 7 bases. CDR1 and CDR2 from the germline V gene are SEHNR and FQNEAQ (reference sequence). The CDR3 runs to 13 residues. The CDR3 nucleotides are TGTATCGCGGAGGGGGCCCCTGGAAACACCATATATTTT. Protein sequence: CIAEGAPGNTIYF. Based on the CDR3 plus reference TRBV7-9 and TRBJ1-3, the full variable domain is DTGVSQNPRHKITKRGQNVTFRCDPISEHNRLYWYRQTLGQGPEFLTYFQNEAQLEKSRLLSDRFSAERPKGSFSTLEIQRTEQGDSAMYLCIAEGAPGNTIYFGEGSWLTVV.

CDR3 in DNA: TGTGCCAGCAGCTTGAGTTTAGGGGGTCAAACAGATACGCAGTATTTT. Protein: CASSLSLGGQTDTQYF. The chain carries TRBV5-6 and TRBJ2-3; D is perhaps TRBD1 (6 bases). This CDR3 region has 16 residues. The V end was cut by 1 base, the J end by 3 bases, with 15 bases between. Germline V gene data show CDR1 as SGHDT and CDR2 as YYEEEE.